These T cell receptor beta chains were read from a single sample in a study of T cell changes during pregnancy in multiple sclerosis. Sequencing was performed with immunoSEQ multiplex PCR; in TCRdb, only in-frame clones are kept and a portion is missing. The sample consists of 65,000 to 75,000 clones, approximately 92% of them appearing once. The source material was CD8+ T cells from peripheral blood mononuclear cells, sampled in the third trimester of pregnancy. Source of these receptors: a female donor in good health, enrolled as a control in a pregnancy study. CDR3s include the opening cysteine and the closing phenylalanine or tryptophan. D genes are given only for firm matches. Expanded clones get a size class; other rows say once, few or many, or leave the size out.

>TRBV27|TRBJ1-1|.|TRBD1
TGTGCCAGCAGAGATCAGGGGGGCCACACTGAAGCTTTCTTT
CASRDQGGHTEAFF
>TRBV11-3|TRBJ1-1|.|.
TGTGCCAGCAGCTACCGAACAGTGAACACTGAAGCTTTCTTT
CASSYRTVNTEAFF
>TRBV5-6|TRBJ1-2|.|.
TGTGCCAGCAGCTTGTACAGGGCCGTCTATGGCTACACCTTC
CASSLYRAVYGYTF
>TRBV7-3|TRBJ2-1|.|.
TGTGCCAGCAGCCCGGACTGGAATGGCGATGAGCAGTTCTTC
CASSPDWNGDEQFF
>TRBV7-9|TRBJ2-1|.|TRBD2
TGTGCCAGCAGCCGCCCTAGCGGGGGGGCCTACAATGAGCAGTTCTTC
CASSRPSGGAYNEQFF
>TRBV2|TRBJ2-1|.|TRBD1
TGTGCCAGCATCGGGACAGGGGACTTGAATGAGCAGTTCTTC
CASIGTGDLNEQFF
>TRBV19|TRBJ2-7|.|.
TGTGCCAGTAGTATACAGGGATCCTACGAGCAGTACTTC
CASSIQGSYEQYF
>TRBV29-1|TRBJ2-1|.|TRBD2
TGCAGCGTTGAAGATCTACGGGGGGGGAAAAATGAGCAGTTCTTC
CSVEDLRGGKNEQFF
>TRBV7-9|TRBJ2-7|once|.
TGTGCCAGCAGCTTAGTCGGGAATACCTACGAGCAGTACTTC
CASSLVGNTYEQYF
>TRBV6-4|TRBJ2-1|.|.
TGTGCCAGCAGAGTTGGCCCAATCTACAATGAGCAGTTCTTC
CASRVGPIYNEQFF
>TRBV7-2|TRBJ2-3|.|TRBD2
TGTGCCAGCAGCTTAGCGATACCTATCCGCGGGGGGTCACCAGATACGCAGTATTTT
CASSLAIPIRGGSPDTQYF
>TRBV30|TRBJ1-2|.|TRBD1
TGTGCCTGGGTTGGGGACAGGGGCTACACCTTC
CAWVGDRGYTF
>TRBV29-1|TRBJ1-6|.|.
TGCAGCCTATACCGACAAGCCTATAATTCACCCCTCCACTTT
CSLYRQAYNSPLHF
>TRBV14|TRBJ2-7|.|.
TGTGCCAGCAGCCATGGCCCCCCTGCAGGGGCCGGGGACGAGCAGTACTTC
CASSHGPPAGAGDEQYF
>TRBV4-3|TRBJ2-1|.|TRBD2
TGCGCCAGCAGCGGACTAGCGGGGTCCGAAAGCTCCTACAATGAGCAGTTCTTC
CASSGLAGSESSYNEQFF
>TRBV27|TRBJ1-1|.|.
TGTGCCAGCATGTTTGGGGAGAGTGTATCGAACACTGAAGCTTTCTTT
CASMFGESVSNTEAFF
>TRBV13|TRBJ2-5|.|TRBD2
TGTGCCAGCTCACGACGGGGGGAAGAGACCCAGTACTTC
CASSRRGEETQYF
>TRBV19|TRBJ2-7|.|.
TGTGCCAGTAGTATAGATGCGGGGAGCGAGCAGTACTTC
CASSIDAGSEQYF
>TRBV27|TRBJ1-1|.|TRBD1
TGTGCCAGCAGCGCCGGACAGGGGGTCACTGAAGCTTTCTTT
CASSAGQGVTEAFF
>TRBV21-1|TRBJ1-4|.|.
TGTGCCAGCAGCAAGGGAGAGAACAGGGGGCCACAAACTAATGAAAAACTGTTTTTT
CASSKGENRGPQTNEKLFF
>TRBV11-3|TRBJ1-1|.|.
TGTGCCAGCAGCTTAGTGGGGAGCGAAGCTTTCTTT
CASSLVGSEAFF
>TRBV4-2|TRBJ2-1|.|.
TGTGCCAGCAGCCAACGTCAGGGCAATGAGCAGTTCTTC
CASSQRQGNEQFF
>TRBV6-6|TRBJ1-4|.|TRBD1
TGTGCCAGCCTTTCAGGGGGCGATGAAAAACTGTTTTTT
CASLSGGDEKLFF
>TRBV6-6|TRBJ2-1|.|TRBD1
TGTGCCAGCAGTTCCGAGACAGGGTACTCCTACAATGAGCAGTTCTTC
CASSSETGYSYNEQFF
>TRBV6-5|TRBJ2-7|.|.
TGTGCCAGCAGTTTAGGCGGCGAGCAGTACTTC
CASSLGGEQYF
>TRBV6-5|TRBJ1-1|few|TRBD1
TGTGCCAGCAGTCCGGGACAGCCCTACACTGAAGCTTTCTTT
CASSPGQPYTEAFF
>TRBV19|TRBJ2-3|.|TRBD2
TGTGCCAGTAGTATATCCCAGCGGGGGGCCTCAGATACGCAGTATTTT
CASSISQRGASDTQYF
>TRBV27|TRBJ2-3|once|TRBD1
TGTGCCAGCAGTACAGGGGGGCGCACAGATACGCAGTATTTT
CASSTGGRTDTQYF
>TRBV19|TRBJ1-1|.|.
TGTGCCAGTAGTATAGGGGTAGCGGGCGTGAACACTGAAGCTTTCTTT
CASSIGVAGVNTEAFF
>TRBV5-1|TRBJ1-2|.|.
TGCGCCAGCAGCCCCTCCAATACGGCTAGCTATGGCTACACCTTC
CASSPSNTASYGYTF
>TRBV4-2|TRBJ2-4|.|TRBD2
TGTGCCAGCAGCCGTCGGGGGGGCCTTGAAAACATTCAGTACTTC
CASSRRGGLENIQYF
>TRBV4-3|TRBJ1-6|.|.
TGCGCCAGCAGCCAGGATCTTTCGGGTAGTGATTCACCCCTCCACTTT
CASSQDLSGSDSPLHF
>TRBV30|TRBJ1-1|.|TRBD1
TGTGCCTGGAGCGTAACAGGGGGCTATACTGAAGCTTTCTTT
CAWSVTGGYTEAFF
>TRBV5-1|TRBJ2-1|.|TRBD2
TGCGCCAGCAGCTGGACTAGCGGGGGACCTATCAATGAGCAGTTCTTC
CASSWTSGGPINEQFF
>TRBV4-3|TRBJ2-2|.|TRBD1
TGCGCCAGCAGCCCCAACAGGGGGCTTAGCGGGGAGCTGTTTTTT
CASSPNRGLSGELFF
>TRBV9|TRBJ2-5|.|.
TGTGCCAGCAGCGGATCCCGGGAGACCCAGTACTTC
CASSGSRETQYF
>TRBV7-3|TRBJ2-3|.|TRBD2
TGTGCCAGCAGCTTGCGGGGGAGCCTCACAGATACGCAGTATTTT
CASSLRGSLTDTQYF
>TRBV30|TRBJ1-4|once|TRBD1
TGTGCCTGGAGTCAGGACAGGGCTAGTACTAATGAAAAACTGTTTTTT
CAWSQDRASTNEKLFF
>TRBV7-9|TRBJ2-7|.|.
TGTGCCAGCAGCTTAGTTCCGGGACGGACTAACGAGCAGTACTTC
CASSLVPGRTNEQYF
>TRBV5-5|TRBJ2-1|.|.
TGTGCCAGCAGCTTCGGGGAAAATGAGCAGTTCTTC
CASSFGENEQFF
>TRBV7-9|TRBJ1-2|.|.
TGTGCCAGCAGTCTTGCAGGGGAAGACTATGGCTACACCTTC
CASSLAGEDYGYTF
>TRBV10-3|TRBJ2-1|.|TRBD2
TGTGCCATCAGTGACAAACTAGCGGGGGTGAACTCCTACAATGAGCAGTTCTTC
CAISDKLAGVNSYNEQFF
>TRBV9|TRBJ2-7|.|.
TGTGCCAGCAGCGTCGCAGGAACCAACTACGAGCAGTACTTC
CASSVAGTNYEQYF
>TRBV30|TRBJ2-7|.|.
TGTGCCTGGAGTGTGGGCAGGGGCTACGAGCAGTACTTC
CAWSVGRGYEQYF
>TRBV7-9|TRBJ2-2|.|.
TGTGCCAGCAGCTCGACAGTCACCGGGGAGCTGTTTTTT
CASSSTVTGELFF
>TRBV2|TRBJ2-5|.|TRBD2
TGTGCCAGCAGAGAGACTAGCGGGGGGGCTAGAGAGACCCAGTACTTC
CASRETSGGARETQYF
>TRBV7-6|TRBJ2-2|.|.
TGTGCCAGCAGCTTAGCCTTATGGGGCCCCTCTGGGGAGCTGTTTTTT
CASSLALWGPSGELFF
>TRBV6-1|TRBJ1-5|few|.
TGTGCCAGCTTACTGAATAGCAATCAGCCCCAGCATTTT
CASLLNSNQPQHF
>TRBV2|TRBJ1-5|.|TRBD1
TGTGCCAGCAGTCTGACGGACAGGGTGAGTCAGCCCCAGCATTTT
CASSLTDRVSQPQHF
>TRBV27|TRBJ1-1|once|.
TGTGCCAGCGCGATCACAGAGAACACTGAAGCTTTCTTT
CASAITENTEAFF
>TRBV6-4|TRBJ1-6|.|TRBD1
TGTGCCAGCAGTGACTCGAGGGACAGGGCTTCACCCCTCCACTTT
CASSDSRDRASPLHF
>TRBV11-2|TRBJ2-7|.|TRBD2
TGTGCCAGCAGCTCGGAGTCGGGACTAATGTTCCCCGAGCAGTACTTC
CASSSESGLMFPEQYF
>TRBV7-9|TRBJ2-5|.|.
TGTGCCAGCAGCTTACTCCTGCAAGAGACCCAGTACTTC
CASSLLLQETQYF
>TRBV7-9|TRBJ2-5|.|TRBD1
TGTGCCAGCAGCTTAGTTCTGGACAGGCGCCGGGAGACCCAGTACTTC
CASSLVLDRRRETQYF
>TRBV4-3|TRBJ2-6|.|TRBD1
TGCGCCAGCAGCCAAGATCATCGACAGGGGGCAGTTTCTGGGGCCAACGTCCTGACTTTC
CASSQDHRQGAVSGANVLTF
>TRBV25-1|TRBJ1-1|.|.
TGTGCCAGCAGTGAATGGGGGGTTCCGAACACTGAAGCTTTCTTT
CASSEWGVPNTEAFF
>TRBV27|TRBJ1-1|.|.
TGTGCCAGCACCTCACAGGGTATGACTGAAGCTTTCTTT
CASTSQGMTEAFF